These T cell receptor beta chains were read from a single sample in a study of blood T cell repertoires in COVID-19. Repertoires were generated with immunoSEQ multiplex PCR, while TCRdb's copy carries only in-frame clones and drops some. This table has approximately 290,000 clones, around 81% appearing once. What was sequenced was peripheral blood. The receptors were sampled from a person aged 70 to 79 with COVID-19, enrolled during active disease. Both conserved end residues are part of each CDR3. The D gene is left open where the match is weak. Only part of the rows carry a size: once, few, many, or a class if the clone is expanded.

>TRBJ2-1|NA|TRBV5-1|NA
CASSLAVPDGGDRFF
TGCGCCAGCAGCTTGGCCGTGCCCGACGGCGGGGATCGGTTCTTC
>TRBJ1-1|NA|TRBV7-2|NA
CASSLGRVHTEAFF
TGTGCCAGCAGCTTAGGCAGGGTACACACTGAAGCTTTCTTT
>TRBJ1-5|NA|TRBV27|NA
CASSLFRDRQPQHF
TGTGCCAGCAGTTTATTCAGGGATCGTCAGCCCCAGCATTTT
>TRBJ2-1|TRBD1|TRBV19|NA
CASSMGQPYNEQFF
TGTGCCAGTAGTATGGGACAGCCTTACAATGAGCAGTTCTTC
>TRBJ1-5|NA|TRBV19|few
CASSPQRVGANQPQHF
TGTGCCAGTAGTCCACAAAGGGTGGGGGCGAATCAGCCCCAGCATTTT
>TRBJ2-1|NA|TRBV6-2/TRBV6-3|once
CASSYSRLNNEQFF
TGTGCCAGCAGTTACTCGAGGCTAAACAATGAGCAGTTCTTC
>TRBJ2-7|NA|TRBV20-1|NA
CSARDQYEQYF
TGCAGTGCTAGAGATCAATACGAGCAGTACTTC
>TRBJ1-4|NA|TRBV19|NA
CASTVQGAGNEKLFF
TGTGCCAGTACGGTCCAAGGTGCGGGAAATGAAAAACTGTTTTTT
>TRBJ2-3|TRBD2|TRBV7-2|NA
CASSLGASGGFTDTQYF
TGTGCCAGCAGCTTAGGGGCTAGCGGGGGATTCACAGATACGCAGTATTTT
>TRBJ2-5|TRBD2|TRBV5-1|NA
CASSLELAGAQETQYF
TGCGCCAGCAGCTTGGAACTAGCGGGGGCCCAAGAGACCCAGTACTTC